This T cell receptor beta chain was captured in a study of STAT5B mutations in CD4+ large granular lymphocyte leukemia. In the study's own analysis: A productive frequency of 2.59 x 10-5 was the lowest detectable. Sequenced by immunoSEQ multiplex PCR; TCRdb stores in-frame clones only, minus some. The DNA gave D and trimming, while V, J and clone size come from that table. The data contain around 34,000 clones, approximately 86% of them singletons. The germline gives CDR1 LNHDA, CDR2 SQIVND (reference sequence). This CDR3 spans 14 amino acids. Between the trimmed V and J ends, which lost 8 bases and 0 bases, there was a span of 13 bases. Study results and caveats: 8/27 top patient clones versus 2/35 control clones were TRBV06-family. Without HLA matching, higher CD4+ than CD8+ T-LGLL clonality could reflect small sample size.

About this clone: Its antigen is not identified.

The chain joins TRBV19 to TRBJ1-1; D uncertain. The specimen was CD4+ T cells from blood buffy coats. The receptor comes from a human donor in good health. CDR3 sequence reads: CASRAGNVNTEAFF. The CDR3 nucleotides are TGTGCCAGTCGAGCGGGGAATGTGAACACTGAAGCTTTCTTT. Using reference TRBV19 and TRBJ1-1 for the parts outside the CDR3, the full variable domain is DGGITQSPKYLFRKEGQNVTLSCEQNLNHDAMYWYRQDPGQGLRLIYYSQIVNDFQKGDIAEGYSVSREKKESFPLTVTSAQKNPTAFYLCASRAGNVNTEAFFGQGTRLTVV.